This T cell receptor beta chain is drawn from a study of response to subunit inactivated influenza vaccine. Study-wide results and caveats: A suggestion made by the authors is that each seasonal influenza vaccination recruits few new T cells.

TCRdb fed the RT-PCR reads into MiXCR, producing one record per CDR3 protein. Among 430,000 or so distinct CDR3 sequences listed, 9.5% to 13% were seen once. Trimming stripped 6 bases from V and 9 bases from J, with 18 bases between. CDR1 is MNHNS and CDR2 is SASEGT in the germline V gene. CDR3 length: 14 amino acids. Worth noting for this clonotype: Its antigen is as yet unknown.

V is TRBV6-1 and J is TRBJ2-1; possibly TRBD1 or TRBD2 for D (5 bases each). The sequence derives from a man in his fifties who received an inactivated influenza vaccine. The sample was PBMCs from blood, taken 40 to 50 days after vaccination. The CDR3 is CASSSGTAGAEQFF. In nucleotides, the CDR3 is TGTGCCAGCAGCTCCGGGACGGCCGGGGCTGAGCAGTTCTTC.